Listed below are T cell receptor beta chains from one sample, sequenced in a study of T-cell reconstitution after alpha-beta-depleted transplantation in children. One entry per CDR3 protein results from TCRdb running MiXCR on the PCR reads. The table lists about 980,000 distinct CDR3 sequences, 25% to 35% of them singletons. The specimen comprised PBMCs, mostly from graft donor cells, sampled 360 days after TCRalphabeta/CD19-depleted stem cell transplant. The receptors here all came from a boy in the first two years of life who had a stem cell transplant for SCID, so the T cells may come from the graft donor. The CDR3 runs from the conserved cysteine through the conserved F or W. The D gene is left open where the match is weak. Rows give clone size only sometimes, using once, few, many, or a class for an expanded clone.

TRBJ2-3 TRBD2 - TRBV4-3 TGCGCCAGCAGCCATGGACTAGTTGATACGCAGTATTTT CASSHGLVDTQYF
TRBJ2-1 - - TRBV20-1 TGCAGTGCCCCCTTCGTCGAAGGGGTTGGTGAGCAGTTCTTC CSAPFVEGVGEQFF
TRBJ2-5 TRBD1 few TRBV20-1 TGCAGTGCTCGACAGGGTTTCCAAGAGACCCAGTACTTC CSARQGFQETQYF
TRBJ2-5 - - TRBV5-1 TGCGCCAGCAGCCCACCAAGGCGGGGTCGGGAGACCCAGTACTTC CASSPPRRGRETQYF
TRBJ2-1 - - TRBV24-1 TGTGCCACCAGTGATTTGGACTCACTGAATGAGCAGTTCTTC CATSDLDSLNEQFF
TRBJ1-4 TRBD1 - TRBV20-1 TGCAGTACGGGCGCGGGACAGGCCAATGAAAAACTGTTTTTT CSTGAGQANEKLFF
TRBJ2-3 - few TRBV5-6 TGTGCCAGCAGCTTGGGGCAGGGTATAGTCATGTTCGATACGCAGTATTTT CASSLGQGIVMFDTQYF
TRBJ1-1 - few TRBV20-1 TGCAGTGCTAGAGCTTATTCGGGGCTGAACACTGAAGCTTTCTTT CSARAYSGLNTEAFF
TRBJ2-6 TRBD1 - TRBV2 TGTGCCAGCAGCCGGGACAGAGCCGGCTCTGGGGCCAACGTCCTGACTTTC CASSRDRAGSGANVLTF
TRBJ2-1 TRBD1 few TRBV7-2 TGTGCCAGCAACGGACAGGGTATCTACAATGAGCAGTTCTTC CASNGQGIYNEQFF
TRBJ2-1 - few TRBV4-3 TGCGCCAGCAGCCAAGGCCTAAACAATGAGCAGTTCTTC CASSQGLNNEQFF
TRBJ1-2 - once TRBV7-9 TGTGCCAGCAGCTTAAAAGCCCCTGTTGTGGGAGAAGGCTACACCTTC CASSLKAPVVGEGYTF
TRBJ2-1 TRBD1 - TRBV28 TGTGCCAGCAGTAGAGGACAGGGTGGCTCCTACAATGAGCAGTTCTTC CASSRGQGGSYNEQFF
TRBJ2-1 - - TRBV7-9 TGTGCCAGCCCATCGTGGGAATCCCCAGTCAGTGAGCAGTTCTTC CASPSWESPVSEQFF
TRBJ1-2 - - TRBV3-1 TGTGCCAGCAGCCAAGACCACGGTCCCTATGGCTACACCTTC CASSQDHGPYGYTF
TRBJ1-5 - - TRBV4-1 TGCGCCAGCAGCCAATCCCGGGCAGGGGTTAGCAATCAGCCCCAGCATTTT CASSQSRAGVSNQPQHF
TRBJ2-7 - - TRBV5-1 TGCGCCAGCAGCCGTGGGCCGGGCTACGAGCAGTACTTC CASSRGPGYEQYF
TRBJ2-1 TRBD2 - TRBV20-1 TGCAGTGCTAGAAGGGAGCGGGGGGGCCAGAATGAGCAGTTCTTC CSARRERGGQNEQFF
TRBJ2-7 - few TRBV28 TGTGCCAGCAGTTCCCCGTCCGGACTCCACTCCTACGAGCAGTACTTC CASSSPSGLHSYEQYF
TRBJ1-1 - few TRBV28 TGTGCCAGCAGTCTCCCACTACATGTTGAAGCTTTCTTT CASSLPLHVEAFF
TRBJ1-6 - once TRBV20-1 TGCAGTGCTAGAGTTAACCCGGGGTCGGGAAATTCACCCCTCCACTTT CSARVNPGSGNSPLHF
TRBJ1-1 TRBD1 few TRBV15 TGTGCCACCAGCAGAGATCTGACAGGGGCCACTGAAGCTTTCTTT CATSRDLTGATEAFF